This is a list of T cell receptor beta chains from one sample in a study of T cell repertoires in cytomegalovirus infection. TCRdb recomputed calls from the reads with MiXCR, one row per CDR3 protein. The profile covers 55,000 to 70,000 distinct CDR3 sequences, with 20% to 25% appearing a single time and 60% to 80% taken by the ten largest. Which antigens these TCRs recognize remains unknown. Sequenced: PBMCs, sequenced either directly or after in vitro stimulation (not recorded which). The receptors come from a human donor in good health (CMV status not recorded). Some clones in this sample may be carry-over from other donors' samples. Each CDR3 is given with its conserved first and last residue. Each record gives: CDR3 protein, CDR3 DNA, clone size, J gene, V gene, CDR3 length, D gene. A D gene is named only where the DNA matches it firmly. Size values are once, few and many counts, or a class for expanded clones, and some rows have none.

CAIRYGPTNTGELFF	TGTGCCATCAGATACGGACCCACGAACACCGGGGAGCTGTTTTTT	few	TRBJ2-2	TRBV10-3	15	.
CASSLGQYTDTQYF	TGTGCCAGCAGCTTAGGGCAGTACACAGATACGCAGTATTTT	.	TRBJ2-3	TRBV7-3	14	.
CSATGGRPRADTQYF	TGCAGTGCGACGGGGGGGCGGCCACGGGCAGATACGCAGTATTTT	.	TRBJ2-3	TRBV20-1	15	TRBD2
CASSPLTGGWNQPQHF	TGTGCCAGCAGTCCGCTGACAGGGGGCTGGAATCAGCCCCAGCATTTT	many	TRBJ1-5	TRBV28	16	TRBD1
CASSVVSSLGYNEQFF	TGTGCCAGCAGCGTAGTATCGTCTTTGGGCTACAATGAGCAGTTCTTC	.	TRBJ2-1	TRBV9	16	.
CATSDVADQETQYF	TGTGCCACCAGTGACGTGGCAGACCAAGAGACCCAGTACTTC	.	TRBJ2-5	TRBV24-1	14	.
CASSSTGGNTGELFF	TGTGCCAGCAGCTCGACAGGGGGGAACACCGGGGAGCTGTTTTTT	few	TRBJ2-2	TRBV7-6	15	TRBD1
CASIESGTIYGYTF	TGTGCCAGCATCGAGTCCGGGACGATCTATGGCTACACCTTC	many	TRBJ1-2	TRBV12-3/TRBV12-4	14	.
CASKRAGTDYGYTF	TGTGCCAGCAAGCGCGCCGGGACAGATTATGGCTACACCTTC	.	TRBJ1-2	TRBV6-2/TRBV6-3	14	TRBD1
CASSYSGHGTATEAFF	TGTGCCAGCAGTTACTCGGGGCACGGTACGGCCACTGAAGCTTTCTTT	few	TRBJ1-1	TRBV6-5	16	.
CASSYLFQGGSDEQYF	TGTGCCAGCAGTTACCTATTCCAGGGAGGGTCAGACGAGCAGTACTTC	many	TRBJ2-7	TRBV7-9	16	TRBD2
CASSESGLQETQYF	TGTGCCAGCAGTGAATCAGGGCTCCAAGAGACCCAGTACTTC	many	TRBJ2-5	TRBV12-3/TRBV12-4	14	.
CATSRDKGPADTQYF	TGTGCCACCAGCAGAGATAAGGGGCCCGCCGATACGCAGTATTTT	few	TRBJ2-3	TRBV15	15	.
CASSRNQGSGNQPQHF	TGTGCCAGTAGCCGAAATCAGGGATCCGGCAATCAGCCCCAGCATTTT	few	TRBJ1-5	TRBV19	16	.
CASSLGSATNTGELFF	TGTGCCAGCAGCTTAGGGTCGGCTACTAACACCGGGGAGCTGTTTTTT	many	TRBJ2-2	TRBV7-8	16	.
CSGLSFASGTKETQYF	TGCAGCGGACTATCCTTCGCTAGCGGGACGAAAGAGACCCAGTACTTC	.	TRBJ2-5	TRBV29-1	16	TRBD2
CASNSAGNSNYGYTF	TGTGCCAGTAATTCGGCGGGAAACTCTAACTATGGCTACACCTTC	.	TRBJ1-2	TRBV19	15	.
CASSLHTGYEQYF	TGTGCCAGCAGTTTACATACAGGGTATGAGCAGTACTTC	few	TRBJ2-7	TRBV27	13	.
CATSDAPGGRSVGELFF	TGTGCCACCAGTGATGCACCAGGGGGCCGTTCCGTAGGGGAGCTGTTTTTT	.	TRBJ2-2	TRBV24-1	17	TRBD1
CASSQRGANTEAFF	TGTGCCAGCAGCCAACGAGGGGCAAACACTGAAGCTTTCTTT	.	TRBJ1-1	TRBV7-2	14	.
CASSSRLAGSRYEQFF	TGTGCCAGCAGCTCCAGACTAGCGGGATCTCGGTATGAGCAGTTCTTC	few	TRBJ2-1	TRBV11-2	16	TRBD2
CASRIAGTDTQYF	TGTGCCAGCAGGATAGCGGGGACAGATACGCAGTATTTT	few	TRBJ2-3	TRBV7-2	13	TRBD2
CASGLGRSSGANVLTF	TGTGCTAGTGGTTTGGGGAGGTCCTCTGGGGCCAACGTCCTGACTTTC	few	TRBJ2-6	TRBV12-5	16	.
CASSWGLAGGAYEQYF	TGTGCCAGCAGTTGGGGACTAGCGGGAGGGGCCTACGAGCAGTACTTC	.	TRBJ2-7	TRBV27	16	TRBD2
CAWQGTEAFF	TGTGCCTGGCAAGGCACTGAAGCTTTCTTT	.	TRBJ1-1	TRBV30	10	.
CASSSTTWTQGIQFF	TGTGCCAGCAGTTCCACTACCTGGACTCAGGGGATCCAGTTCTTC	.	TRBJ2-1	TRBV12-3/TRBV12-4	15	.
CSALAPGQLSTDTQYF	TGCAGTGCTCTCGCCCCGGGACAGCTTAGCACAGATACGCAGTATTTT	few	TRBJ2-3	TRBV20-1	16	TRBD1
CASQKAGGSGQPQHF	TGTGCCAGCCAAAAGGCGGGGGGCTCTGGCCAGCCCCAGCATTTT	few	TRBJ1-5	TRBV7-9	15	.
CASSQGSGGAYNEQFF	TGTGCCAGCAGCCAAGGTAGCGGGGGGGCCTACAATGAGCAGTTCTTC	.	TRBJ2-1	TRBV14	16	TRBD2
CASSWAPPARDNEQFF	TGTGCCAGCAGCTGGGCCCCCCCAGCGCGAGACAATGAGCAGTTCTTC	.	TRBJ2-1	TRBV5-4	16	.
CATSEWTGGDWYSYNEQFF	TGTGCCACCAGTGAATGGACAGGAGGAGACTGGTACTCCTACAATGAGCAGTTCTTC	.	TRBJ2-1	TRBV24-1	19	TRBD1
CASSFRGAESIGYTF	TGTGCCAGCAGCTTTAGGGGGGCTGAATCTATTGGCTACACCTTC	.	TRBJ1-2	TRBV7-6	15	.
CASSYSSGWSSYNEQFF	TGTGCCAGCAGTTACTCAAGCGGGTGGAGCTCCTACAATGAGCAGTTCTTC	few	TRBJ2-1	TRBV6-2/TRBV6-3	17	.
CSVQGGRHNEQFF	TGCAGCGTCCAAGGGGGCCGGCACAATGAGCAGTTCTTC	.	TRBJ2-1	TRBV29-1	13	TRBD1
CASSSRVGRFDTQYF	TGTGCCAGCAGTTCCCGCGTGGGGCGGTTTGATACGCAGTATTTT	few	TRBJ2-3	TRBV6-1	15	.
CASSDRGGLTGELFF	TGTGCCAGTAGTGACAGGGGGGGACTCACCGGGGAGCTGTTTTTT	.	TRBJ2-2	TRBV19	15	TRBD1
CASSRGQGGNTIYF	TGTGCCAGCAGCCGCGGGCAGGGCGGAAACACCATATATTTT	many	TRBJ1-3	TRBV7-2	14	.
CASSRLAGGPPLGTDTQYF	TGTGCCAGCAGTAGACTAGCGGGAGGCCCACCCCTCGGCACAGATACGCAGTATTTT	few	TRBJ2-3	TRBV28	19	TRBD2
CASSPKPAGEGADTQYF	TGCGCCAGCAGCCCGAAACCAGCGGGAGAGGGGGCAGATACGCAGTATTTT	few	TRBJ2-3	TRBV4-3	17	TRBD2
CASSSLQGRSEAFF	TGTGCCAGCAGTTCCCTACAGGGGAGGAGTGAAGCTTTCTTT	.	TRBJ1-1	TRBV12-3/TRBV12-4	14	TRBD1